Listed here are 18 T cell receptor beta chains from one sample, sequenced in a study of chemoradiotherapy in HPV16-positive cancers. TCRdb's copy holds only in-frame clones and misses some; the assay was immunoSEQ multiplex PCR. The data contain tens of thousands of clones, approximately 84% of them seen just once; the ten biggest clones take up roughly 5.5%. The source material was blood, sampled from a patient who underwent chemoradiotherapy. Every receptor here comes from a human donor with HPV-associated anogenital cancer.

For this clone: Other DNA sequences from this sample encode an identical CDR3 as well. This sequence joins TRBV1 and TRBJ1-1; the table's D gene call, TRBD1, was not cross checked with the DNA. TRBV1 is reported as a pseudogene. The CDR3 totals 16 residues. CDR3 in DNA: TGCACCAGCAGCCAAGGGCGACAGGGACGCGGAACTGAAGCTTTCTTT. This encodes CTSSQGRQGRGTEAFF.

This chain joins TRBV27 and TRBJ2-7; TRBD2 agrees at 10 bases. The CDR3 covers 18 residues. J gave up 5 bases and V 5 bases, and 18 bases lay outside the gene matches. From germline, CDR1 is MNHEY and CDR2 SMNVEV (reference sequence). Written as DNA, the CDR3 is TGTGCCAGCAGTCCAAAGCGGGGGGGCAACACTTTCCGTGACGAGCAGTACTTC. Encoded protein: CASSPKRGGNTFRDEQYF.

The CDR3 DNA sequence: TGTGCCAGTAGCAAAGCGAAACAGGGTATGGTAGGCAATCAGCCCCAGCATTTT. It codes for CASSKAKQGMVGNQPQHF. The V gene is TRBV19, the J gene TRBJ1-5, with D perhaps matching TRBD1 (6 bases). CDR1 is LNHDA and CDR2 is SQIVND in the germline V gene (reference sequence). The CDR3 is 18 amino acids. Between the trimmed V and J ends, which lost 6 bases and 2 bases, there was a span of 23 bases.

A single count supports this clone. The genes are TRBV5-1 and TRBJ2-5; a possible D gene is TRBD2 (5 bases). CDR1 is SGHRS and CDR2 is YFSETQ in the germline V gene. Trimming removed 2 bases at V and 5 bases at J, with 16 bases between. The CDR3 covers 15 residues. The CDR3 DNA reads TGCGCCAGCAGCTTCACCCCCGGGGTAGGGGAGACCCAGTACTTC. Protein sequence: CASSFTPGVGETQYF.

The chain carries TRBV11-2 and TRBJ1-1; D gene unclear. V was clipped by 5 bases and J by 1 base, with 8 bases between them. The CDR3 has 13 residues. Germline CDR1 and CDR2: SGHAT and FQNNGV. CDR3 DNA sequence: TGTGCCAGCAGCCCCCGAGCGAACACTGAAGCTTTCTTT. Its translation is CASSPRANTEAFF.

The CDR3 loop is CASSAGVSSGNTIYF. Here the CDR3 DNA reads TGTGCCAGCAGCGCAGGGGTGAGCTCTGGAAACACCATATATTTT. V gene TRBV9 combines with J gene TRBJ1-3, with TRBD1 as a possible D gene (6 bases). V was shortened by 3 bases and J by 0 bases, with 10 bases between the two germline ends. This CDR3 has 15 amino acids. Per the germline V gene, CDR1 is SGDLS and CDR2 is YYNGEE.

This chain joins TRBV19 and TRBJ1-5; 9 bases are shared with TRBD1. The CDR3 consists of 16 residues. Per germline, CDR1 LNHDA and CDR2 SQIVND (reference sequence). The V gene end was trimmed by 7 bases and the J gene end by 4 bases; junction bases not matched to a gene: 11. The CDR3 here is CASKAVRTGVNQPQHF. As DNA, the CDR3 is TGTGCCAGTAAGGCAGTGAGGACAGGGGTAAATCAGCCCCAGCATTTT.

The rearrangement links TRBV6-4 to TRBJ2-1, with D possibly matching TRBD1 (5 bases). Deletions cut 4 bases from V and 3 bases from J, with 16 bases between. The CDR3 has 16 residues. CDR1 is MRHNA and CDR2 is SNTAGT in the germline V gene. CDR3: CASSVAGALDYNEQFF. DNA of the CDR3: TGTGCCAGCAGTGTAGCTGGGGCCCTCGACTACAATGAGCAGTTCTTC.

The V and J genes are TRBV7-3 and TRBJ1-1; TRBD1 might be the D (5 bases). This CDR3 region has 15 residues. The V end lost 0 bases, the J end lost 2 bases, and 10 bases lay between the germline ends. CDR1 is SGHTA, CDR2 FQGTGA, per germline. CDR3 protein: CASSLTGGENTEAFF. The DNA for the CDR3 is TGTGCCAGCAGCTTAACGGGAGGGGAAAACACTGAAGCTTTCTTT.

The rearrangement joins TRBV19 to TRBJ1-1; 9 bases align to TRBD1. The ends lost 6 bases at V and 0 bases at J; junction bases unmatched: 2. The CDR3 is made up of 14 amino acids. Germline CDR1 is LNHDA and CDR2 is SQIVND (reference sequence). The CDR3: CASSGQGLNTEAFF. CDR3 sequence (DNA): TGTGCCAGTAGCGGACAGGGGTTGAACACTGAAGCTTTCTTT.

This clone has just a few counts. CDR3 bases: TGTGCCAGCAGCACAGGGAATTCACCCCTCCACTTT. Residues: CASSTGNSPLHF. The V gene is TRBV7-3, the J gene TRBJ1-6; possibly TRBD1 for D (6 bases). The CDR3 is 12 amino acids. Trimming removed 5 bases at V and 7 bases at J, with 6 bases between. Germline V CDR1 and CDR2: SGHTA, FQGTGA.

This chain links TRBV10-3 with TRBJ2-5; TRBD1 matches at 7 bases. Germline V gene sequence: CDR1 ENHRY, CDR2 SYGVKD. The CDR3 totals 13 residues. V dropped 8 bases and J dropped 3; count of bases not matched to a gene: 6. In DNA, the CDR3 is TGTGCCATCGGAAAAGACAGGGAAGAGACCCAGTACTTC. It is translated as CAIGKDREETQYF.

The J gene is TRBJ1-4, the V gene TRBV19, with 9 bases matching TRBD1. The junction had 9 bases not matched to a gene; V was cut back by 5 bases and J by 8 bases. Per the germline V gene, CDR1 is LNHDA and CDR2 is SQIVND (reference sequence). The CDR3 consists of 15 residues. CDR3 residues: CASSDSYRGREKLFF. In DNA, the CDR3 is TGTGCCAGTAGTGACTCCTACAGGGGGCGAGAAAAACTGTTTTTT.

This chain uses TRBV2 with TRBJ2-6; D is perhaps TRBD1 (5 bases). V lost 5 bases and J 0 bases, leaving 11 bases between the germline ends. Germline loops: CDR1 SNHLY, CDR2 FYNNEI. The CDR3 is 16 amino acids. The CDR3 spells CASSPRGLSGANVLTF. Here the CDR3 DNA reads TGTGCCAGCAGTCCTAGGGGTCTCTCTGGGGCCAACGTCCTGACTTTC.

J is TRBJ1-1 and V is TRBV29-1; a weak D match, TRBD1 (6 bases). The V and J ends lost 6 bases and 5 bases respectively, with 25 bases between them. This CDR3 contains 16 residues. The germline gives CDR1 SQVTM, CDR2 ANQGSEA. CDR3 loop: CSVTNRDTLSGTEAFF. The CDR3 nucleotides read TGCAGCGTCACAAACCGGGACACTCTTTCGGGGACTGAAGCTTTCTTT.

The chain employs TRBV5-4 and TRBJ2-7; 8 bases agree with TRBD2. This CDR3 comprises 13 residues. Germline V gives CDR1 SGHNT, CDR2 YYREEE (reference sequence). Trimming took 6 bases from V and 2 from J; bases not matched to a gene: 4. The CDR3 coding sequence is TGTGCCAGCACGTCGGGGGGGACCTACGAGCAGTACTTC. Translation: CASTSGGTYEQYF.

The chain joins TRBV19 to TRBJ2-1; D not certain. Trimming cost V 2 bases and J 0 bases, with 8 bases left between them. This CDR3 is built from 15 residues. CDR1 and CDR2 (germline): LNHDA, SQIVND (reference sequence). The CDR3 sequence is CASSIPSSSYNEQFF. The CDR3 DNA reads TGTGCCAGTAGTATACCCAGCAGCTCCTACAATGAGCAGTTCTTC.

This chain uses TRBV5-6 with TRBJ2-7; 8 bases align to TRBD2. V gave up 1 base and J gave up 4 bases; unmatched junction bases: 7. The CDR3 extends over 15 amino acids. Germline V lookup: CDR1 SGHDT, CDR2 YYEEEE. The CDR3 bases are TGTGCCAGCAGCTTGATCCAGCGGGGGAATTACGAGCAGTACGTC. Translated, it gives CASSLIQRGNYEQYV.